This entry concerns a single T cell receptor beta chain. The CDR3 consists of 15 residues. Germline CDR1 reads SGHTS; CDR2 reads YDEGEE. Trimming removed 3 bases at V and 6 bases at J, with 16 bases between. The data derive from a study of PD-1 blockade in mismatch repair-deficient tumors. At the level of the study: Patients had approximately 11 mismatch repair-deficient cancer types and were previously treated and progressing.

Assay: immunoSEQ multiplex PCR; the TCRdb copy retains only in-frame clones and omits some. The sample includes about 110,000 clones, 60% to 85% seen only once; the top ten take approximately 5%. The receptor comes from an adult with mismatch repair-deficient cancer. The chain carries TRBV5-8 and TRBJ2-1, with D unclear. Sequences were derived from peripheral blood, sampled approximately 64 weeks after starting pembrolizumab. The CDR3 region is CASSSLRPQVNEQFF. The CDR3 nucleotides read TGTGCCAGCAGCTCTCTCAGGCCCCAGGTCAATGAGCAGTTCTTC. Drawing the rest from reference TRBV5-8 and TRBJ2-1, the complete variable domain is EAGVTQSPTHLIKTRGQQATLRCSPISGHTSVYWYQQALGLGLQFLLWYDEGEERNRGNFPPRFSGRQFPNYSSELNVNALELEDSALYLCASSSLRPQVNEQFFGPGTRLTVL.